These 6 T cell receptor beta chains were all obtained from the same sample, sequenced in a study of blood T cells in healthy people across ages. Primers used in a second PCR of about 7 to 11 cycles were a sample-barcoded 5' primer and a J-beta primer mix. MiXCR was run by TCRdb on the 5' RACE reads, yielding one entry per CDR3 protein. Altogether 800,000 to 900,000 distinct CDR3 sequences are present, 55% to 65% being singletons, with the ten largest covering about 30%. The specimen was blood. These receptor sequences come from a man in his thirties or forties in good health.

This sequence joins TRBV12-3 or TRBV12-4 and TRBJ2-5, with 9 positions matching TRBD1. With V trimmed by 6 bases and J by 5 bases, 13 bases remained unmatched. The CDR3 is 16 amino acids. The CDR3 DNA sequence: TGTGCCAGCAGCCGCACTACGACAGGGGGTATCGAGACCCAGTACTTC. Protein: CASSRTTTGGIETQYF.

The chain uses TRBV7-3 and TRBJ2-6, with TRBD1 matching 8 bases. The CDR3 totals 20 residues. V shed 3 bases, J shed 0 bases, and the junction held 13 bases outside the gene matches. The germline V gene has CDR1 SGHTA and CDR2 FQGTGA. Here the CDR3 reads CASSFTQPAGGGSGANVLTF. CDR3 sequence (DNA): TGTGCCAGCAGCTTTACCCAACCGGCAGGGGGCGGCTCTGGGGCCAACGTCCTGACTTTC.

A few counts support this clonotype. Compared with germline, one end of the junction differs, possibly owing to a read error. The rearrangement joins TRBV12-3 or TRBV12-4 to TRBJ2-4; D ambiguous. The J call may be faulty, since TRBJ2-7 better matches the DNA end. The CDR3 has 12 residues. In nucleotides, the CDR3 is TGTGCCAGCAGCTTAGACTCGGGCGAGCAGTACTTC. Translation: CASSLDSGEQYF.

The genes are TRBV27 and TRBJ1-5; 9 bases fit TRBD1. The CDR3 sequence is 16 residues long. The V segment lost 7 bases and the J segment 11 bases; nucleotides outside the gene matches: 18. Germline lookup yields CDR1 MNHEY and CDR2 SMNVEV (reference sequence). This chain's CDR3 is CASTSGRYRGPGTQHF. The CDR3, as DNA: TGTGCCAGCACTTCCGGGCGGTACAGGGGGCCGGGGACCCAGCATTTT.

This clonotype has only a few counts. The rearrangement links TRBV4-3 to TRBJ2-7, with 15 nucleotides matching TRBD2. Looked up from germline, CDR1 is LGHNA and CDR2 is YSLEER. There are 17 residues in the CDR3. Trimming took 2 bases from V and 7 from J; bases not matched to a gene: 9. DNA for the CDR3: TGCGCCAGCAGCCAAACCCTGGGACTAGCGGGGGGTAGTGAGCAGTACTTC. Its protein is CASSQTLGLAGGSEQYF.

V and J are TRBV10-3 and TRBJ2-7, with 10 bases identical to TRBD2. The J segment lost 2 bases and the V segment lost 0 bases, leaving 4 bases of the junction unmatched. Germline CDR1 reads ENHRY; CDR2 reads SYGVKD. The CDR3 consists of 16 residues. The CDR3 protein is CAISESRSGGAYEQYF. The CDR3 DNA follows: TGTGCCATCAGTGAGTCAAGAAGCGGGGGGGCCTACGAGCAGTACTTC.